These 30 T cell receptor beta chains came from one sample sequenced in a study of OX40 agonist ivuxolimab in advanced cancers. The protocol was immunoSEQ multiplex PCR, while the TCRdb copy is restricted to in-frame clones and leaves out a portion. The sample lists about 60,000 clones, 86% seen once, with 1.1% in the top ten. The specimen comprised CD4+ or CD8+ T cells sorted from blood, sampled in a trial of the OX40 agonist ivuxolimab. Source of these receptors: an adult with an advanced solid tumor such as melanoma, head and neck, liver or kidney cancer.

The gene calls are TRBV19 and TRBJ2-5; D ambiguous. Trimming took off 3 bases at V and 4 bases at J, with 15 bases between the two ends. The CDR3 spans 15 residues. Germline-derived CDR1 and CDR2 are LNHDA and SQIVND (reference sequence). CDR3 in amino acids: CASSMGLAVGETQYF. DNA of the CDR3: TGTGCCAGTAGTATGGGCTTGGCAGTGGGAGAGACCCAGTACTTC.

J is TRBJ2-7 and V is TRBV7-8, with TRBD1 identical over 9 bases. Germline V gene sequence: CDR1 SGHVS, CDR2 FQNEAQ. The CDR3 loop spans 18 amino acids. J gave up 0 bases and V 5 bases, and 14 bases lay outside the gene matches. CDR3 nucleotides: TGTGCCAGCAGCCTCATGAGGGGGACAGGGCGTAACTCCTACGAGCAGTACTTC. Translation: CASSLMRGTGRNSYEQYF. Variable domain in full (rest from reference TRBV7-8 and TRBJ2-7): GAGVSQSPRYKVAKRGQDVALRCDPISGHVSLFWYQQALGQGPEFLTYFQNEAQLDKSGLPSDRFFAERPEGSVSTLKIQRTQQEDSAVYLCASSLMRGTGRNSYEQYFGPGTRLTVT.

CDR3 loop: CASSQTGYTDTQYF. CDR3 nucleotide sequence: TGTGCCAGCAGTCAGACAGGATATACAGATACGCAGTATTTT. J is TRBJ2-3 and V is TRBV5-4; a possible D gene is TRBD1 (6 bases). This CDR3 is 14 amino acids long. V was cut by 5 bases and J by 3 bases, with 13 bases left in between. CDR1 and CDR2 (germline): SGHNT, YYREEE (reference sequence).

V and J are TRBV7-9 and TRBJ2-3; unclear D gene. In germline, CDR1 is SEHNR, CDR2 FQNEAQ (reference sequence). The CDR3 runs to 15 residues. V was pared by 5 bases and J by 1 base, with 13 bases between. The CDR3 spells CASSPQMAGTDTQYF. The CDR3 region has the DNA TGTGCCAGCAGCCCCCAAATGGCGGGCACAGATACGCAGTATTTT.

The chain carries TRBV7-2 and TRBJ2-7; 7 nucleotides align to TRBD2. This CDR3 contains 14 residues. The germline V gene encodes CDR1 SGHTA and CDR2 FQGNSA. The trim removed 5 bases at V and 4 bases at J, leaving 8 bases unmatched. CDR3 sequence: CASSQTSRKYEQYF. The CDR3 DNA reads as TGTGCCAGCAGCCAGACTAGCCGGAAATACGAGCAGTACTTC.

The chain joins TRBV6-5 to TRBJ2-1; D not certain. Germline CDR1 and CDR2: MNHEY and SVGAGI. Deletions cut 3 bases from V and 11 bases from J, with 11 bases between. This CDR3 is 12 amino acids long. The CDR3 sequence is CASSYYPSKQFF. In nucleotides, the CDR3 is TGTGCCAGCAGTTATTACCCGTCCAAGCAGTTCTTC.

V gene TRBV10-3 combines with J gene TRBJ2-7, with unresolved D. V gave up 2 bases and J gave up 3 bases, with 2 bases separating them. The CDR3 runs 11 residues. Germline CDR1 and CDR2: ENHRY and SYGVKD. The CDR3 bases are TGTGCCATCAGTGAGGTCTACGAGCAGTACTTC. Protein sequence: CAISEVYEQYF.

This chain connects TRBV5-1 to TRBJ2-7; D is uncertain. This CDR3 is built from 11 residues. Germline CDR1 SGHRS, CDR2 YFSETQ. The V and J ends lost 4 bases and 3 bases respectively, with 5 bases between them. In DNA form, the CDR3 reads TGCGCCAGCAGCCAATTCTACGAGCAGTACTTC. Amino acids: CASSQFYEQYF.

V gene TRBV18 combines with J gene TRBJ2-1, with 11 bases lining up with TRBD1. Trimming at V came to 4 bases and at J to 3 bases, leaving 5 bases not matched to a gene. This CDR3 comprises 16 residues. Germline CDR1 reads KGHSH; CDR2 reads LQKENI. The chain's CDR3 is CASSRSGTGGYNEQFF. The CDR3 bases are TGTGCCAGCTCACGGTCCGGGACAGGGGGCTACAATGAGCAGTTCTTC.

This clone showed up just once. The chain recombines TRBV11-2 with TRBJ2-3, with D possibly matching TRBD2 (6 bases). This CDR3 region has 13 residues. V was cut by 2 bases and J by 6 bases, with 9 bases left in between. Germline V lookup: CDR1 SGHAT, CDR2 FQNNGV. Here the CDR3 reads CASSLSGGDTQYF. CDR3 bases: TGTGCCAGCAGCTTATCTGGGGGGGATACGCAGTATTTT.

The V call is TRBV9, the J call TRBJ2-1; possibly TRBD2 for D (5 bases). The V gene's germline CDR1 is SGDLS and CDR2 YYNGEE. Deletions cut 0 bases from V and 10 bases from J, with 14 bases between. This CDR3 is built from 14 residues. The CDR3 is CASSVVAQSGEQFF. Here the CDR3 DNA reads TGTGCCAGCAGCGTAGTGGCCCAGTCGGGAGAGCAGTTCTTC.

The rearrangement links TRBV15 to TRBJ2-5; 7 bases line up with TRBD1. J was trimmed by 6 bases and V by 3 bases; bases with no gene match: 10. CDR1 LNHNV and CDR2 YYDKDF come from the germline V gene (reference sequence). The CDR3 extends over 15 amino acids. The CDR3 DNA sequence: TGTGCCACCAGCAGCTCCTCGACAGGGAGAAAGACCCAGTACTTC. Translation gives CATSSSSTGRKTQYF.

The V call is TRBV5-1, the J call TRBJ1-3; D is ambiguous. The V end lost 0 bases, the J end lost 8 bases, and 12 bases lay between the germline ends. This CDR3 contains 14 residues. CDR1 and CDR2 (germline): SGHRS, YFSETQ. The CDR3 is CASSLASSGDTIYF. As DNA, the CDR3 is TGCGCCAGCAGCTTGGCCTCGAGCGGGGACACCATATATTTT.

V usage is TRBV7-3 and J usage is TRBJ2-1, with D possibly TRBD1 on 5 matching bases. Germline CDR1 and CDR2: SGHTA and FQGTGA. The CDR3 covers 12 residues. V lost 3 bases, J lost 10 bases, and 10 bases lay in between. CDR3 protein: CASSFQDSEQFF. The CDR3 DNA sequence: TGTGCCAGCAGCTTCCAAGACAGCGAGCAGTTCTTC.

V is TRBV18 and J is TRBJ2-7, with TRBD1 identical over 7 bases. The CDR3 sequence is 14 residues long. With 6 bases clipped from V and 2 bases from J, the junction kept 7 bases outside the gene matches. Per germline, CDR1 KGHSH and CDR2 LQKENI. CDR3 region: CASSSERGPYEQYF. The CDR3 coding sequence is TGTGCCAGCTCCTCCGAAAGGGGGCCCTACGAGCAGTACTTC.

V usage is TRBV12-5 and J usage is TRBJ2-5; 10 bases are shared with TRBD2. V gave up 3 bases and J gave up 2 bases; unmatched junction bases: 6. This CDR3 is built from 16 residues. The germline V gene encodes CDR1 LGHNT and CDR2 FRNRAP. The CDR3 loop reads CASGFPLAGVQETQYF. In DNA form, the CDR3 reads TGTGCTAGTGGTTTTCCCCTAGCGGGAGTGCAAGAGACCCAGTACTTC.

The chain is built from TRBV28 and TRBJ1-1; a possible D gene is TRBD1 (5 bases). This CDR3 has 16 residues. CDR1 is MDHEN, CDR2 SYDVKM, per germline. V dropped 7 bases and J dropped 0 bases, with 18 bases sitting between them. DNA of the CDR3: TGTGCCAGCAACCCCGCGGGAGGGGTCGTGAACACTGAAGCTTTCTTT. Protein: CASNPAGGVVNTEAFF.

V is TRBV6-5 and J is TRBJ1-2; D perhaps matches TRBD1 (6 bases). Trimming stripped 0 bases from V and 7 bases from J, with 12 bases between. The germline V gene has CDR1 MNHEY and CDR2 SVGAGI. The CDR3 is 14 residues long. The CDR3 reads CASSYSAGGGGYTF. The CDR3 DNA follows: TGTGCCAGCAGTTACTCGGCGGGGGGCGGTGGCTACACCTTC.

This chain connects TRBV14 to TRBJ2-7; TRBD2 matches at 7 bases. Germline CDR1 SGHDN, CDR2 FVKESK. CDR3 length equals 15 residues. Trimming cost V 5 bases and J 4 bases; bases outside gene matches: 11. CDR3 DNA sequence: TGTGCCAGCAGCTACCTGGGGAGGGGAGATTACGAGCAGTACTTC. It translates to CASSYLGRGDYEQYF.

This clone has a single count. This chain connects TRBV19 to TRBJ1-2, with a possible D match to TRBD1 (6 bases). The CDR3 covers 15 residues. V was shortened by 7 bases and J by 0 bases, with 15 bases between the two germline ends. Germline loops: CDR1 LNHDA, CDR2 SQIVND (reference sequence). The CDR3 DNA reads as TGTGCCAGTAAAATCAGCAGGGGCGCTAACTATGGCTACACCTTC. Translation: CASKISRGANYGYTF.

This sequence joins TRBV5-8 and TRBJ2-2; D gene uncertain. This CDR3 has 15 amino acids. The germline V gene has CDR1 SGHTS and CDR2 YDEGEE. V dropped 2 bases and J dropped 1 base, with 9 bases sitting between them. The chain's CDR3 is CASSLWDMNTGELFF. In DNA form, the CDR3 reads TGTGCCAGCAGCTTATGGGATATGAACACCGGGGAGCTGTTTTTT.

The rearrangement links TRBV5-5 to TRBJ2-3; TRBD2 matches at 11 bases. Germline CDR1 reads SGHKS; CDR2 reads YYEKEE (reference sequence). V lost 3 bases, J lost 1 base, and 4 bases stayed unmatched. The CDR3 loop spans 16 amino acids. The CDR3 sequence is CASSWGLAAGTDTQYF. CDR3 sequence (DNA): TGTGCCAGCAGCTGGGGACTAGCGGCCGGCACAGATACGCAGTATTTT.

The chain couples TRBV27 to TRBJ2-2, with 11 bases lining up with TRBD2. Germline V CDR1 and CDR2: MNHEY, SMNVEV (reference sequence). The CDR3 totals 20 residues. V lost 6 bases and J lost 4; bases outside the gene matches: 19. In nucleotides, the CDR3 is TGTGCCAGCAGCTTGACAGGGCTCGGGCTAGCGGGAGGCCTCACCGGGGAGCTGTTTTTT. Its translation is CASSLTGLGLAGGLTGELFF.

The genes are TRBV7-2 and TRBJ1-1; no firm D call. The ends were cut back, 5 bases at V and 7 bases at J, with 14 bases in the middle. The germline V gene encodes CDR1 SGHTA and CDR2 FQGNSA. The CDR3 has 13 amino acids. The CDR3 spells CASSLGLADEAFF. CDR3 bases: TGTGCCAGCAGCCTCGGACTGGCGGATGAAGCTTTCTTT.

The chain joins TRBV4-1 to TRBJ2-3; weak D call: TRBD2 (5 bases). Trimming pared 4 bases from V and 1 base from J, leaving 9 bases between. CDR1 and CDR2 from the germline V gene are MGHRA and YSYEKL. There are 14 residues in the CDR3. The CDR3 bases are TGCGCCAGCAGCCGGGCGGGCGGCACAGATACGCAGTATTTT. Protein sequence: CASSRAGGTDTQYF.

This chain connects TRBV4-1 to TRBJ2-1; TRBD1 agrees at 7 bases. The V segment lost 6 bases and the J segment 8 bases; nucleotides outside the gene matches: 7. Germline-derived CDR1 and CDR2 are MGHRA and YSYEKL. This CDR3 region has 13 residues. CDR3 sequence (DNA): TGCGCCAGCAGTCCTATAGGGGGCGATGAGCAGTTCTTC. This encodes CASSPIGGDEQFF.

This clone was observed a single time. This rearrangement joins TRBV28 to TRBJ1-2, with unresolved D. The CDR3 runs 15 residues. Trimming took 4 bases from V and 0 from J, leaving 12 bases between them. Germline-derived CDR1 and CDR2 are MDHEN and SYDVKM. CDR3 amino acids: CASSYPTGANYGYTF. The CDR3 DNA follows: TGTGCCAGCAGTTATCCAACCGGGGCTAACTATGGCTACACCTTC.

V usage is TRBV7-9 and J usage is TRBJ2-1; TRBD2 aligns across 15 bases. V was pared by 5 bases and J by 8 bases, with 4 bases of the junction left unmatched. Germline V gene data show CDR1 as SEHNR and CDR2 as FQNEAQ (reference sequence). CDR3 size: 15 residues. The CDR3 here is CASSPRTSGGDEQFF. The CDR3 DNA reads TGTGCCAGCAGCCCCCGGACTAGCGGGGGGGATGAGCAGTTCTTC.

This rearrangement joins TRBV7-9 to TRBJ2-1; D is possibly TRBD1 or TRBD2 (5 bases each). The ends were cut back, 3 bases at V and 4 bases at J, with 10 bases in the middle. This CDR3 is 14 amino acids long. Germline CDR1 reads SEHNR; CDR2 reads FQNEAQ (reference sequence). The CDR3 DNA follows: TGTGCCAGCAGCTTTCCCGGGACGTACAATGAGCAGTTCTTC. Translated: CASSFPGTYNEQFF.

The V gene is TRBV21-1, the J gene TRBJ2-5. TRBV21-1 is described as a pseudogene. This CDR3 contains 18 residues. The CDR3, as DNA: TGTGCCAGCAGCAAATTGTGTCGAAGGCAGAAACTCCCAGAGACCCAGTACTTC. It yields the protein CASSKLCRRQKLPETQYF.